This entry describes one TCR beta chain. Its antigen is currently unknown. The data were obtained in a study of T cell repertoires in cytomegalovirus infection. On the study more broadly: Evidence of both CMV infection and a matching HLA type came from public TCR beta signatures.

The CDR3 runs to 16 residues. V shed 5 bases and J shed 0 bases, with 11 bases lying between them. From germline, CDR1 is LGHNA and CDR2 YNFKEQ. MiXCR was run by TCRdb on the reads, yielding one entry per CDR3 protein. The profile shows fewer than 1,000,000 distinct CDR3 sequences, approximately 32% of them singletons. Here the sequenced sample was cultured CD8+ T cells from PBMCs, taken from culture after CMV antigen stimulation. The origin of this receptor is a human donor in good health (CMV status not recorded). Some clones in this sample may be carry-over from other donors' samples. The chain uses TRBV4-2 and TRBJ1-6; D not resolved. CDR3 loop: CASSVSVFSYNSPLHF. CDR3 sequence (DNA): TGTGCCAGCAGCGTGTCGGTTTTCTCCTATAATTCACCCCTCCACTTT.